Listed below are T cell receptor beta chains from one sample, sequenced in a study of response to subunit inactivated influenza vaccine. TCRdb reprocessed the RT-PCR reads with MiXCR, giving one entry per CDR3 protein. The data contain roughly 460,000 distinct CDR3 sequences, 11% of them seen just once; the ten biggest clones take up less than 15%. The sequences come from PBMCs from blood, collected 40 to 50 days after vaccination. The receptor set was obtained from a man aged 50 or older who received an inactivated influenza vaccine. Both conserved end residues are part of each CDR3. The order of the fields is J gene, V gene, clone size, D gene, CDR3 DNA, CDR3 protein. D genes are given only for firm matches. Size is stated for part of the rows, as once, few or many counts, or as a class when the clone is expanded.

TRBJ2-4 TRBV7-2 few TRBD1 TGTGCCAGCAGCTTAAGTTCCCGGACAGGCCTGAGTGGCATTCAGTACTTC CASSLSSRTGLSGIQYF
TRBJ2-2 TRBV9 few - TGTGCCAGCAGCGTAGTGATTGGGGAGCTGTTTTTT CASSVVIGELFF
TRBJ2-7 TRBV29-1 many - TGCAGCGTTGAAGCAACAGGTAACTCCTACGAGCAGTACTTC CSVEATGNSYEQYF
TRBJ2-7 TRBV10-3 - TRBD1 TGTGCCATCAGTGAGTACACTCCGGGACAGGGCGACGAGCAGTACTTC CAISEYTPGQGDEQYF
TRBJ2-1 TRBV27 few - TGTGCCAGCAGCCCCAGCCCGTACAATGAGCAGTTCTTC CASSPSPYNEQFF
TRBJ2-7 TRBV5-5 few - TGTGCCAGCAGCTTCGCGAGGAGCGGGTCCTACGAGCAGTACTTC CASSFARSGSYEQYF
TRBJ1-5 TRBV7-2 - - TGTGCCAGCAGCGACGGCAGGGCCCCTCAGCCCCAGCATTTT CASSDGRAPQPQHF
TRBJ2-1 TRBV29-1 few - TGCAGCGTTGTGGATCCCATAAGCTCCTACAATGAGCAGTTCTTC CSVVDPISSYNEQFF
TRBJ1-1 TRBV28 - - TGTGCCAGCTTCGGGGGGACTGAAGCTTTCTTT CASFGGTEAFF
TRBJ1-6 TRBV21-1 few - TGTGCCAGCAGCAAGGCCCCGCAGGGGGATTCACCCCTCCACTTT CASSKAPQGDSPLHF
TRBJ1-1 TRBV7-2 few - TGTGCCAGCAGCTTCCAGGGAGGGGTTTCTGAAGCTTTCTTT CASSFQGGVSEAFF
TRBJ2-5 TRBV7-2 - - TGTGCCAGCAGCTTAGCGCGAGGGGGGCTAGGGGAGACCCAGTACTTC CASSLARGGLGETQYF
TRBJ2-7 TRBV5-5 few TRBD2 TGTGCCAGCAGCTCCCCTCTCGGGACTAGCGGCCGCGAGCAGTACTTC CASSSPLGTSGREQYF
TRBJ2-7 TRBV12-3/TRBV12-4 few - TGTGCCAGCAGAAACGAACTTGGACGGAGGATCTTC CASRNELGRRIF
TRBJ2-1 TRBV5-1 few TRBD1 TGCGCCAGCACGACTTTGGGGACAGCCAATAACAATGAGCAGTTCTTC CASTTLGTANNNEQFF
TRBJ2-3 TRBV12-3/TRBV12-4 - TRBD2 TGTGCCAGCCTAATTGGGAGGCGGGGGGGCGAAGATACGCAGTATTTT CASLIGRRGGEDTQYF
TRBJ2-1 TRBV4-1 - - TGCGCCAGCAGCCAAGTAGTTCCAACCTACAATGAGCAGTTCTTC CASSQVVPTYNEQFF
TRBJ1-6 TRBV7-2 - - TGTGCCAGCAGCCTCGACAGCGTTAATTCACCCCTCCACTTT CASSLDSVNSPLHF
TRBJ2-2 TRBV6-1 - - TGTGCCAGCGGCCTAGGGGGAGGGCAGACCGGGGAGCTGTTTTTT CASGLGGGQTGELFF
TRBJ2-5 TRBV11-2 few - TGTGCCAGCAGCTTAGACATGCGAATTTTCGGGGAGACCCAGTACTTC CASSLDMRIFGETQYF
TRBJ2-5 TRBV28 - TRBD1 TGTGCCAGCAGACAGGGGGCACGACAAGAGACCCAGTACTTC CASRQGARQETQYF
TRBJ1-4 TRBV27 few - TGTGCCAGCAGTTTGGGAGGGGCCTCTAATGAAAAACTGTTTTTT CASSLGGASNEKLFF
TRBJ2-2 TRBV24-1 many - TGTGCCACGAGACATTCAACCGGGGAGCTGTTTTTT CATRHSTGELFF
TRBJ2-1 TRBV27 - - TGTGCCAGCAGTTTCCTGGGGGACGGTAATGAGCAGTTCTTC CASSFLGDGNEQFF
TRBJ2-7 TRBV29-1 many TRBD1 TGCAGCGTTGAAGATCCGTCGGACAGGGGCTACGAGCAGTACTTC CSVEDPSDRGYEQYF
TRBJ2-5 TRBV15 - - TGTGCCACCAGCAGGCCGATCGTCCGGGAGACCCAGTACTTC CATSRPIVRETQYF
TRBJ2-5 TRBV5-5 - TRBD2 TGTGCCAGCAGCCCCGGGACTAGCGATGTCGAGACCCAGTACTTC CASSPGTSDVETQYF
TRBJ1-1 TRBV11-1 - - TGTGCCAGCAGCTTAACCCCGGGGTTGAACACTGAAGCTTTCTTT CASSLTPGLNTEAFF
TRBJ2-1 TRBV5-1 many - TGCGCCAGCAGCTTGGCCCCCTACAACTATGAGCAGTTCTTC CASSLAPYNYEQFF
TRBJ1-2 TRBV20-1 - TRBD1 TGCAGTGCTACAACAGGGGAATATGGCTACACCTTC CSATTGEYGYTF
TRBJ2-5 TRBV2 few - TGTGCCAGCAGTGGAGATCGAAGGTGGGAGACCCAGTACTTC CASSGDRRWETQYF
TRBJ2-7 TRBV12-3/TRBV12-4 few - TGTGCCAGCAGTTTTTCACAGCTCAACTACGAGCAGTACTTC CASSFSQLNYEQYF
TRBJ2-7 TRBV3-1 - TRBD2 TGTGCCAGCAGCCAAGGGACTAGCGGCCGCTACGAGCAGTACTTC CASSQGTSGRYEQYF
TRBJ2-3 TRBV14 - TRBD2 TGTGCCAGCAGCCGGGGACTAGCGAATTCAGATACGCAGTATTTT CASSRGLANSDTQYF
TRBJ1-1 TRBV27 many - TGTGCCAGCAGTGCTAGGGAAAGGAACACTGAAGCTTTCTTT CASSARERNTEAFF
TRBJ1-2 TRBV13 - - TGTGCCAGCAGCACCGGGGCACCCCACTACACCTTC CASSTGAPHYTF
TRBJ1-2 TRBV20-1 few - TGCAGTGCTAGAGAGGTAACAGGGTATGGCTACACCTTC CSAREVTGYGYTF
TRBJ2-1 TRBV20-1 few TRBD2 TGCAGTGCCACTACCGGACTAGCGGGAGGGAGAAGCTCCTACAATGAGCAGTTCTTC CSATTGLAGGRSSYNEQFF
TRBJ2-3 TRBV12-3/TRBV12-4 few - TGTGCCAGCAGCATCCTTGATCTGGATACGCAGTATTTT CASSILDLDTQYF
TRBJ2-7 TRBV27 - - TGTGCCAGCAGTTTAACTTTTGCGTTTTCCTACGAGCAGTACTTC CASSLTFAFSYEQYF
TRBJ1-1 TRBV12-3/TRBV12-4 many - TGTGCCAGCAGTCACCGGGGCCGGGGGGAAGCTTTCTTT CASSHRGRGEAFF
TRBJ2-7 TRBV6-2/TRBV6-3 - - TGTGCCGGGGGACACAACGCCTACGAGCAGTACTTC CAGGHNAYEQYF
TRBJ2-1 TRBV6-5 many TRBD2 TGTGCCAGCACCAACCTAGCGGGGGGGCCCGGTGAGCAGTTCTTC CASTNLAGGPGEQFF
TRBJ2-7 TRBV15 few - TGTGCCACCAGCAGAGACACAGGCCTGCGGGACGAGCAGTACTTC CATSRDTGLRDEQYF
TRBJ1-2 TRBV7-2 few - TGTGCCAGCAGCTTAGCGATTCGGGGTGGCTACACCTTC CASSLAIRGGYTF
TRBJ2-7 TRBV29-1 many - TGCAGCGCCGTCGGGACCCTGAAGAGCTCCTACGAGCAGTACTTC CSAVGTLKSSYEQYF
TRBJ1-4 TRBV14 - - TGTGCCAGCAGCCACCTGACAGACGAAAAACTGTTTTTT CASSHLTDEKLFF
TRBJ2-2 TRBV6-2/TRBV6-3 - TRBD2 TGTGCCAGCAGCCGACTAGCGGGAATCACCGGGGAGCTGTTTTTT CASSRLAGITGELFF
TRBJ2-3 TRBV24-1 few - TGTGCCACCAGTGATTTGTGGGTGGATACGCAGTATTTT CATSDLWVDTQYF
TRBJ2-5 TRBV10-2 few - TGCGCCAGCAGTGAGATAACCGGGGCCCAGTACTTC CASSEITGAQYF
TRBJ1-1 TRBV25-1 few - TGTGCCAGCAGTGAAAGGGGCACTGAAGCTTTCTTT CASSERGTEAFF
TRBJ1-2 TRBV5-1 few - TGCGCCAGCAGCTTGCGGCCCTCGGAGGGCTACACCTTC CASSLRPSEGYTF
TRBJ2-7 TRBV18 few - TGTGCCAGCTCTATCACCGGGTCCGGGGACGAGCAGTACTTC CASSITGSGDEQYF
TRBJ2-1 TRBV7-9 many TRBD2 TGTGCCAGCAGCGCTAGCGGGAGGCCAAACAATGAGCAGTTCTTC CASSASGRPNNEQFF
TRBJ1-1 TRBV29-1 few - TGCAGCGTTTCCCTGGGGGGGGTGACGAACACTGAAGCTTTCTTT CSVSLGGVTNTEAFF
TRBJ2-3 TRBV11-2 few - TGTGCCAGCAGATACAGGCCCTCTAGCACAGATACGCAGTATTTT CASRYRPSSTDTQYF
TRBJ2-7 TRBV12-3/TRBV12-4 once TRBD1 TGTGCCAGCAGTTTTTACGGACAGGGGGAAAATACCTACGAGCAGTACTTC CASSFYGQGENTYEQYF
TRBJ2-7 TRBV28 - - TGTGCCATGGGCCCTGGGCTCCGCTCCTACGAGCAGTACTTC CAMGPGLRSYEQYF
TRBJ2-5 TRBV5-1 - TRBD2 TGCGCCAGCAGCGGGGTAGCGGGGAAAACTCAAGAGACCCAGTACTTC CASSGVAGKTQETQYF
TRBJ1-2 TRBV20-1 many - TGCAGTGCTGAATCCGGGACGGGGTTGAAAGACTACACCTTC CSAESGTGLKDYTF